The clone carrying this T cell receptor (beta chain) has at least ten counts. The germline V gene encodes CDR1 SGHRS and CDR2 YFSETQ. CDR3 length: 15 amino acids. V gave up 0 bases and J gave up 11 bases, with 17 bases separating them. This entry is derived from a study of T cells in Graves' hyperthyroidism and ophthalmopathy. RNA transcripts gave rise to amplified TCR beta CDR3 regions. First-round RT-PCR with HTBI primers amplified the TCR CDR3 region. TCRdb redid the calling of the multiplex PCR reads with MiXCR, one entry per CDR3 protein. The sample lists about 570,000 distinct CDR3 sequences, 12% to 15% occurring once.

What was sequenced was blood. This clonotype was obtained from a woman between 35 and 50 years old with Graves' hyperthyroidism. This chain uses TRBV5-1 with TRBJ1-4; maybe TRBD1 (5 bases). DNA for the CDR3: TGCGCCAGCAGCTTGGGAAGTTTCGGCAGGGAGAAACTGTTTTTT. This translates into CASSLGSFGREKLFF.